This T cell receptor (beta chain) came from a study of shared clonotypes between healthy human individuals. TCRdb's table, derived via immunoSEQ multiplex PCR, lists solely in-frame clones and lacks some. The table records nearly 2 million clones, over 85% of them present only once. In the naive CD8 group, cells lacked CD45RO and were positively selected for CCR7, so terminally differentiated effector memory CD45RA+ cells were left out. This CDR3 has 13 residues. CDR1 LGHNA and CDR2 YSLEER come from the germline V gene. V gave up 0 bases and J gave up 9 bases, with 12 bases separating them. The chain is built from TRBV4-3 and TRBJ2-7, with D perhaps TRBD1 (6 bases). The source of this sequence is a man younger than 30 in good health. The source material was naive CD8+ T cells sorted from blood. As DNA, the CDR3 is TGCGCCAGCAGCCAAGATACACGAGGGGGGCAGTACTTC. Translation: CASSQDTRGGQYF.